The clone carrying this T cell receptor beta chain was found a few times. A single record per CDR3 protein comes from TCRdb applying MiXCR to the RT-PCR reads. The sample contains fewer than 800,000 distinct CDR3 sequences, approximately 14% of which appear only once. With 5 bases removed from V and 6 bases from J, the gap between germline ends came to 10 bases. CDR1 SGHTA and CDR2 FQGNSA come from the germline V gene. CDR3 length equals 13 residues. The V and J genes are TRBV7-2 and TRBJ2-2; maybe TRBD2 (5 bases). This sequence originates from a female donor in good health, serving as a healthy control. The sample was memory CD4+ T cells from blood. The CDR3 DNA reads TGTGCCAGCAGCGGGAACGGGGCCGGGGAGCTGTTTTTT. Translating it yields CASSGNGAGELFF.